Each of the 8 T cell receptor beta chains below was sequenced from the same sample in a study of CD8 T cells in ankylosing spondylitis. Study-wide points: There was a TCR beta motif, made of eight highly homologous variants, that appeared characteristic of ankylosing spondylitis blood.

Their antigen targets remain unknown. In TCRdb, the 5' RACE reads were re-called with MiXCR into one record per CDR3 protein. The sample lists over 400,000 distinct CDR3 sequences; 25% to 30% were seen once. Sequencing was carried out using blood, either unsorted or a sorted T cell fraction (not recorded which). All receptors derive from a male donor with ankylosing spondylitis.

This clonotype was counted between two and nine times. The chain recombines TRBV2 with TRBJ2-3; no clear D gene. The CDR3 spans 11 residues. With 4 bases removed from V and 4 bases from J, the gap between germline ends came to 3 bases. In germline, CDR1 is SNHLY, CDR2 FYNNEI. The CDR3 loop is CASSAADTQYF. The DNA for the CDR3 is TGTGCCAGCAGTGCGGCAGATACGCAGTATTTT.

The chain couples TRBV7-9 to TRBJ1-2; D gene uncertain. The CDR3 length is 14 residues. Trimming removed 4 bases at V and 5 bases at J, with 14 bases between. CDR1 and CDR2 (germline): SEHNR, FQNEAQ (reference sequence). In DNA form, the CDR3 reads TGTGCCAGCAGCTCCCTGCGGGGTGGGTATGGCTACACCTTC. Amino acid sequence: CASSSLRGGYGYTF.

This clonotype was detected once. The rearrangement links TRBV20-1 to TRBJ2-1, with 8 bases lining up with TRBD2. V shed 4 bases, J shed 5 bases, and the junction held 13 bases outside the gene matches. Germline CDR1 is DFQATT and CDR2 is SNEGSKA (reference sequence). This CDR3 is built from 16 residues. The CDR3 nucleotides read TGCAGTGCTACGAACCCCCGGACTAGCCTGCACAATGAGCAGTTCTTC. Residues: CSATNPRTSLHNEQFF.

The chain couples TRBV29-1 to TRBJ2-1, with 8 positions matching TRBD2. The CDR3 has 14 amino acids. The ends lost 7 bases at V and 3 bases at J; junction bases unmatched: 8. Germline CDR1 reads SQVTM; CDR2 reads ANQGSEA. In nucleotides, the CDR3 is TGCAGCGCCGGACTAGCAATACTCTACAATGAGCAGTTCTTC. Protein sequence: CSAGLAILYNEQFF.

As to this clonotype: The conserved phenylalanine or tryptophan is not found at the CDR3 terminus, so this likely reflects a read error. The V and J genes are TRBV5-1 and TRBJ1-2; D remains unclear. The CDR3 consists of 15 residues. The germline V gene encodes CDR1 SGHRS and CDR2 YFSETQ. V lost 0 bases to trimming and J lost 1 base, with 10 bases between them. The CDR3 DNA reads as TGCGCCAGCAGCTTGGAGCCGGGGAATAACTATGGCTACACCCTC. This gives the protein CASSLEPGNNYGYTL.

This clonotype was counted a few times. The gene calls are TRBV29-1 and TRBJ1-5; D possibly corresponds to TRBD1 (5 bases). Germline V gene sequence: CDR1 SQVTM, CDR2 ANQGSEA. V lost 7 bases and J 1 base, leaving 14 bases between the germline ends. The CDR3 spans 14 residues. The CDR3 nucleotides are TGCAGCGCGGGGGGTCTTAGGAGCAATCAGCCCCAGCATTTT. Amino acids: CSAGGLRSNQPQHF.

The V and J genes are TRBV10-3 and TRBJ2-7, with 7 bases aligning to TRBD1. V shed 6 bases and J 7 bases; nucleotides not matched to a gene: 9. This CDR3 has 13 amino acids. CDR1 and CDR2 from the germline V gene are ENHRY and SYGVKD. In DNA, the CDR3 is TGTGCCATCAGCCGAGACAGGGAGAGGGAGCAGTACTTC. Protein: CAISRDREREQYF.

This chain links TRBV5-1 with TRBJ2-5, with TRBD2 as a possible D gene (5 bases). The V end lost 5 bases, the J end lost 1 base, and 15 bases lay between the germline ends. Germline CDR1 SGHRS, CDR2 YFSETQ. CDR3 size: 15 residues. CDR3 protein: CASRGTPGTQETQYF. In nucleotides, the CDR3 is TGCGCCAGCAGGGGCACACCGGGAACCCAAGAGACCCAGTACTTC.